The 8 T cell receptor beta chains reported below all come from one sample, sequenced in a study of blood T cell repertoires in COVID-19. The table came from immunoSEQ multiplex PCR; TCRdb's copy has only in-frame clones and leaves some out. The repertoire has about 130,000 clones, around 83% of them found once; the top ten carry approximately 8.4%. The sample consisted of PBMCs or T cells enriched from blood (not recorded which). The receptor source for this set is a middle-aged man who had recovered from COVID-19.

The chain couples TRBV9 to TRBJ2-7; perhaps TRBD1 as D (5 bases). The CDR3 covers 14 residues. The V end lost 6 bases, the J end lost 7 bases, and 20 bases lay between the germline ends. Looked up from germline, CDR1 is SGDLS and CDR2 is YYNGEE. CDR3 protein: CASNTGHSFGEQYF. As DNA, the CDR3 is TGTGCCAGCAACACCGGACACAGCTTCGGGGAGCAGTACTTC. The full variable domain, its missing parts supplied by reference TRBV9 and TRBJ2-7, is DSGVTQTPKHLITATGQRVTLRCSPRSGDLSVYWYQQSLDQGLQFLIQYYNGEERAKGNILERFSAQQFPDLHSELNLSSLELGDSALYFCASNTGHSFGEQYFGPGTRLTVT.

In this sample, this clone turned up once. This rearrangement joins TRBV6-1 to TRBJ1-2; a weak D match, TRBD1 (5 bases). There are 14 residues in the CDR3. V was cut by 2 bases and J by 1 base, with 8 bases left in between. The V gene's germline CDR1 is MNHNS and CDR2 SASEGT. The CDR3, as DNA: TGTGCCAGCAGTGAAAAAGGGGATAACTATGGCTACACCTTC. It yields the protein CASSEKGDNYGYTF.

The V and J genes are TRBV5-4 and TRBJ1-2, with D maybe TRBD1 (5 bases). The CDR3 extends over 15 amino acids. The V gene's germline CDR1 is SGHNT and CDR2 YYREEE (reference sequence). Trimming left V 6 bases short and J 3 bases short, with 18 bases between. In DNA form, the CDR3 reads TGTGCCAGCACCGGGGGTGGGGGTTTCGACTATGGCTACACCTTC. This codes for CASTGGGGFDYGYTF.

The chain links TRBV27 to TRBJ1-1; no clear D. There are 12 residues in the CDR3. Germline-derived CDR1 and CDR2 are MNHEY and SMNVEV (reference sequence). Trimming shortened V by 8 bases and J by 8 bases, and 15 bases separated the two germline ends. The CDR3 DNA reads TGTGCCAGCGGTGATATGCGTTACGAAGCTTTCTTT. Translated: CASGDMRYEAFF.

The CDR3 DNA reads TGTGCCAGCAGTTTATGGGGAACAGGGGGCGGTCAGCCCCAGCATTTT. Translated, it gives CASSLWGTGGGQPQHF. The rearrangement links TRBV27 to TRBJ1-5, with 9 bases aligning to TRBD1. The CDR3 totals 16 residues. CDR1 and CDR2 (germline): MNHEY, SMNVEV (reference sequence). V was pared by 1 base and J by 6 bases, with 7 bases of the junction left unmatched.

The chain carries TRBV3-1 (or the pseudogene TRBV3-2) and TRBJ2-3, with D unresolved. The ends were cut back, 4 bases at V and 5 bases at J, with 13 bases in the middle. CDR3 size: 14 residues. CDR1 is LGHDT and CDR2 is YNNKEL in the germline V gene (reference sequence). CDR3 sequence: CASSPRLTRDTQYF. For the CDR3, the DNA is TGTGCCAGCAGCCCCCGACTGACCCGAGATACGCAGTATTTT.

This chain links TRBV6-5 with TRBJ1-2, with TRBD1 matching 9 bases. Germline V gives CDR1 MNHEY, CDR2 SVGAGI. V lost 4 bases, J lost 2 bases, and 2 bases stayed unmatched. This CDR3 contains 14 residues. CDR3 region: CASSSTGGNYGYTF. Written as DNA, the CDR3 is TGTGCCAGCAGTTCGACAGGGGGGAACTATGGCTACACCTTC.

The chain is built from TRBV6-5 and TRBJ1-6; tentatively, D is TRBD1 (6 bases). Between the trimmed V and J ends, which lost 2 bases and 7 bases, there was a span of 9 bases. The CDR3 spans 14 residues. Germline V lookup: CDR1 MNHEY, CDR2 SVGAGI. The CDR3 nucleotides read TGTGCCAGCAGTTACATTGGACAGAATTCACCCCTCCACTTT. This encodes CASSYIGQNSPLHF.